This T cell receptor (beta chain) was captured in a study of blood T cell repertoires in COVID-19. Source study methods: Researchers report that nucleated cell counts were estimated from reference gene primer amplification. The assay was immunoSEQ multiplex PCR, and TCRdb's table has in-frame clones only and misses some. That table is the source of V, J and clone size, and D and trimming were worked out from the DNA. This table has some 340,000 clones, roughly 85% appearing once. The CDR3 spans 14 residues. V dropped 3 bases and J dropped 0 bases, with 8 bases sitting between them. Looked up from germline, CDR1 is MNHNY and CDR2 is SVGAGI (reference sequence).

The sample taken for sequencing was peripheral blood. The TCR sequence derives from a woman younger than 35 with acute or convalescent COVID-19. This chain joins TRBV6-6 and TRBJ1-1; no reliable D call. Here the CDR3 reads CASSYQHMNTEAFF. The CDR3, as DNA: TGTGCCAGCAGTTATCAACATATGAACACTGAAGCTTTCTTT.